These T cell receptor beta chains were read from a single sample in a study of post-analysis software for immune sequencing data. TCRdb itself ran the PCR reads through MiXCR, one entry per CDR3 protein. The table records approximately 770,000 distinct CDR3 sequences, about half of them present only once. Sequenced sample: blood. These receptors all come from a girl aged 5-17 years with multiple sclerosis. Both conserved end residues are part of each CDR3. The D gene is left open where the match is weak. The listing skips clone size in some rows; elsewhere it reads once, few, many or a size class.

J | size | V | D | CDR3 | DNA
TRBJ1-6 | few | TRBV27 | . | CASSPWPGPPLHF | TGTGCCAGCAGTCCCTGGCCCGGACCCCCCCTCCACTTT
TRBJ1-5 | . | TRBV27 | . | CASRQSGSNQPQHF | TGTGCCAGCAGACAATCAGGGAGCAATCAGCCCCAGCATTTT
TRBJ2-1 | few | TRBV20-1 | . | CSARGYNEQFF | TGCAGTGCTAGAGGATACAATGAGCAGTTCTTC
TRBJ2-1 | . | TRBV5-1 | . | CASSLVSGYLNEQFF | TGCGCCAGCAGCTTGGTGAGCGGTTACCTCAATGAGCAGTTCTTC
TRBJ2-7 | . | TRBV5-1 | . | CASSLASAGLGEQYF | TGCGCCAGCAGCTTGGCGTCCGCAGGGCTAGGGGAGCAGTACTTC
TRBJ2-7 | . | TRBV20-1 | . | CSAGPPGDSYEQYF | TGCAGTGCTGGACCACCGGGAGACTCCTACGAGCAGTACTTC
TRBJ2-7 | . | TRBV6-2/TRBV6-3 | . | CASTGYKTDSYEQYF | TGTGCCAGCACTGGCTACAAGACAGACTCCTACGAGCAGTACTTC
TRBJ2-5 | few | TRBV29-1 | . | CSVGQGQQETQYF | TGCAGCGTTGGGCAGGGGCAGCAAGAGACCCAGTACTTC
TRBJ2-1 | . | TRBV7-2 | TRBD2 | CASSRRGTSGSGPYNEQFF | TGTGCCAGCAGCAGACGCGGGACTAGCGGGTCTGGCCCCTACAATGAGCAGTTCTTC
TRBJ1-2 | . | TRBV28 | . | CASSSLTRRNYGYTF | TGTGCCAGCAGTTCCCTGACAAGGAGGAACTATGGCTACACCTTC
TRBJ2-3 | . | TRBV20-1 | TRBD2 | CSASRTSALTDTQYF | TGCAGTGCTAGTAGGACTAGCGCCCTCACAGATACGCAGTATTTT
TRBJ1-2 | . | TRBV9 | TRBD1 | CASSGQGHGYTF | TGTGCCAGCAGCGGACAGGGACACGGCTACACCTTC
TRBJ1-2 | . | TRBV20-1 | TRBD1 | CSVRNRGSYGYTF | TGCAGTGTGAGAAACAGGGGATCCTATGGCTACACCTTC
TRBJ2-1 | . | TRBV7-9 | . | CASSSKNGPKYNEQFF | TGTGCCAGCAGCTCAAAGAACGGGCCCAAATACAATGAGCAGTTCTTC
TRBJ1-2 | . | TRBV24-1 | TRBD1 | CATSSGGLTGSGYTF | TGTGCCACCAGTTCGGGCGGCCTGACAGGGAGCGGCTACACCTTC
TRBJ1-3 | . | TRBV10-3 | . | CAIRASVGGGNTIYF | TGTGCCATCAGAGCCTCGGTGGGTGGTGGAAACACCATATATTTT
TRBJ2-7 | . | TRBV20-1 | . | CSARVASVREQYF | TGCAGTGCTAGAGTGGCTAGCGTTCGGGAGCAGTACTTC
TRBJ2-5 | few | TRBV11-2 | . | CASSFWAGPQETQYF | TGTGCCAGCAGCTTTTGGGCGGGGCCCCAAGAGACCCAGTACTTC
TRBJ1-2 | few | TRBV29-1 | . | CSVEQGINGYTF | TGCAGCGTTGAACAGGGGATCAATGGCTACACCTTC
TRBJ2-1 | . | TRBV29-1 | TRBD2 | CSVAGTSGRALNEQFF | TGCAGCGTTGCCGGGACTAGCGGGAGGGCTCTCAATGAGCAGTTCTTC
TRBJ2-1 | . | TRBV20-1 | . | CSARRPGTLTYNEQFF | TGCAGTGCTAGACGCCCCGGGACGCTAACCTACAATGAGCAGTTCTTC
TRBJ1-6 | . | TRBV7-2 | . | CASSSSGARNNSPLHF | TGTGCCAGCAGCTCATCGGGGGCACGCAATAATTCACCCCTCCACTTT
TRBJ2-1 | . | TRBV29-1 | . | CSVEVLAGYNEQFF | TGCAGCGTTGAGGTTCTAGCCGGGTACAATGAGCAGTTCTTC
TRBJ1-1 | . | TRBV29-1 | TRBD1 | CSVEVQGAGNTEAFF | TGCAGCGTTGAAGTTCAGGGGGCCGGGAACACTGAAGCTTTCTTT
TRBJ2-7 | few | TRBV21-1 | . | CASIGQFSYEQYF | TGTGCCAGCATCGGGCAGTTCTCCTACGAGCAGTACTTC
TRBJ1-2 | . | TRBV12-3/TRBV12-4 | TRBD1 | CASSGQVPGYTF | TGTGCCAGCAGTGGACAGGTACCTGGCTACACCTTC
TRBJ1-2 | few | TRBV12-3/TRBV12-4 | . | CASRGLGFGYTF | TGTGCCAGCAGGGGACTCGGTTTTGGCTACACCTTC
TRBJ2-7 | . | TRBV11-2 | TRBD2 | CASSWTSGGSSYNEQYF | TGTGCCAGCAGTTGGACTAGCGGGGGGAGCTCCTACAATGAGCAGTACTTC
TRBJ2-5 | . | TRBV10-3 | . | CAISDPSRDPTNQETRYF | TGTGCCATCAGTGATCCAAGCCGGGACCCTACAAACCAAGAGACCCGGTACTTC
TRBJ2-7 | few | TRBV7-2 | . | CASTRTGDSYEQYF | TGTGCCAGCACTCGGACGGGGGACTCCTACGAGCAGTACTTC
TRBJ2-5 | few | TRBV20-1 | TRBD2 | CSASTGTSGRYQETQYF | TGCAGTGCGAGCACCGGGACTAGCGGGAGGTACCAAGAGACCCAGTACTTC